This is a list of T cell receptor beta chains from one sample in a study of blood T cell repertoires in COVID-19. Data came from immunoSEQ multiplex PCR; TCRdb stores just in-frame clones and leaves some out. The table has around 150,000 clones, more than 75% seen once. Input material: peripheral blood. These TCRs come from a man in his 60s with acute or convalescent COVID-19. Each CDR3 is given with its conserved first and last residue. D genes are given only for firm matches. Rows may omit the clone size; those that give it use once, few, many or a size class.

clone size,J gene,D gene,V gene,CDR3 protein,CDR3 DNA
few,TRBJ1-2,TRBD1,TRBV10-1,CATSTGGFYGYTF,TGCGCCACGTCCACAGGGGGTTTCTATGGCTACACCTTC
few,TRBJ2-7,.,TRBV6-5,CASTPGAVTSYEQYF,TGTGCCAGCACCCCAGGGGCCGTTACATCCTACGAGCAGTACTTC
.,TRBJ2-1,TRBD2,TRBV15,CATSGSGSGAYNEQFF,TGTGCCACCAGCGGAAGCGGGAGTGGGGCCTACAATGAGCAGTTCTTC
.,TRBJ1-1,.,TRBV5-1,CASTRDVGGVNTEAFF,TGCGCCAGCACCCGAGACGTAGGGGGAGTAAACACTGAAGCTTTCTTT
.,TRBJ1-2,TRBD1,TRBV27,CASSLWGGQGAGGYTF,TGTGCCAGCAGTTTATGGGGGGGACAGGGGGCAGGTGGCTACACCTTC
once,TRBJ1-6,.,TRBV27,CASSLMTGANSPLHF,TGTGCCAGCAGTTTAATGACAGGCGCAAATTCACCCCTCCACTTT
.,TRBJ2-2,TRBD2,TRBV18,CASSPEAGDTGELFF,TGTGCCAGCTCACCGGAAGCGGGAGACACCGGGGAGCTGTTTTTT
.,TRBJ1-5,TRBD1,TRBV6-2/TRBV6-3,CASSYAAGTGITQPQHF,TGTGCCAGCAGTTACGCCGCCGGGACAGGGATCACTCAGCCCCAGCATTTT
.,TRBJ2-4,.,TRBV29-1,CSVEAMTKNIQYF,TGCAGCGTTGAGGCTATGACAAAAAACATTCAGTACTTC
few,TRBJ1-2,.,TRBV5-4,CASSPRGFYGYTF,TGTGCCAGCAGCCCGCGGGGTTTCTATGGCTACACCTTC
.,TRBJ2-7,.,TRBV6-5,CAGGGGSSYEQYF,TGTGCCGGTGGGGGCGGATCCTCCTACGAGCAGTACTTC
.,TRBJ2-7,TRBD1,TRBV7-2,CASSRPPRQGAYEQYF,TGTGCCAGCAGCCGTCCGCCCCGACAGGGGGCGTATGAGCAGTACTTC
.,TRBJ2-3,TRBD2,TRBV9,CASSVGLAGRTDTQYF,TGTGCCAGCAGCGTAGGACTAGCGGGCCGCACAGATACGCAGTATTTT
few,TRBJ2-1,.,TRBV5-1,CASSLFGQPLRGAKQFF,TGCGCCAGCAGCCTATTTGGACAGCCCCTAAGGGGAGCAAAGCAGTTCTTC
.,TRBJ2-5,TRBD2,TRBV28,CASSSTSGRAAETQYF,TGTGCCAGCAGTTCGACTAGCGGGAGGGCCGCAGAGACCCAGTACTTC
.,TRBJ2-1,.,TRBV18,CASSVGLTGQFF,TGTGCCAGCTCAGTCGGATTGACGGGGCAGTTCTTC
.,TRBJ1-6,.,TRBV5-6,CASSLLGRADSPLHF,TGTGCCAGCAGCCTCCTCGGCAGGGCGGATTCACCCCTCCACTTT
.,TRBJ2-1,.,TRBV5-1,CASSLAVAGYNEQFF,TGCGCCAGCAGCTTGGCGGTGGCAGGGTACAATGAGCAGTTCTTC
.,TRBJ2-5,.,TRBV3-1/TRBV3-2,CASSPSSGKETQYF,TGTGCCAGCAGCCCAAGTTCGGGGAAAGAGACCCAGTACTTC
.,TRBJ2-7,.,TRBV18,CASSPQGWNEQYF,TGTGCCAGCTCACCACAGGGGTGGAACGAGCAGTACTTC
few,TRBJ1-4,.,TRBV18,CASSPPGGAGEKLFF,TGTGCCAGCTCACCACCGGGGGGGGCTGGGGAAAAACTGTTTTTT
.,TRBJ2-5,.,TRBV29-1,CSVQDRTQYF,TGCAGCGTTCAGGACAGGACCCAGTACTTC
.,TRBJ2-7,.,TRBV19,CASSPNRVYEQYF,TGTGCCAGTAGTCCAAACAGGGTCTACGAGCAGTACTTC
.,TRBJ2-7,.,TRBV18,CASSSPNVRGGEQYF,TGTGCCAGCTCAAGCCCTAATGTCAGAGGTGGGGAGCAGTACTTC
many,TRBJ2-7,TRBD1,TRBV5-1,CASNSDRGVNEQYF,TGCGCCAGCAATTCGGACAGGGGGGTAAACGAGCAGTACTTC
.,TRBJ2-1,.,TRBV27,CASSLNPALSSYNEQFF,TGTGCCAGCAGTTTAAATCCAGCGTTGAGCTCCTACAATGAGCAGTTCTTC
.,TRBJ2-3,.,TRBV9,CASSMTDRGFLAGASTDTQYF,TGTGCCAGCAGCATGACGGACAGGGGGTTTCTAGCGGGAGCCAGCACAGATACGCAGTATTTT